This T cell receptor beta chain was found in a study of graft-versus-host responses after intestinal transplantation. For the study at large: Transplant types were multivisceral, liver-intestinal, or isolated intestinal. All of the recipients had induction that used anti-thymocyte globulin, then tacrolimus and steroids for two to four years. Study-wide findings and caveats: Some patients had graft-donor T cell macrochimerism. In their allografts, the ratios of graft-versus-host to host-versus-graft T cell clones were high. Recipient bone marrow held GvH clones, some seen earlier in ileum or blood.

The assay was immunoSEQ multiplex PCR, and TCRdb's table has in-frame clones only and misses some. The sample shows about 86,000 clones, roughly nine tenths of them seen only once. CDR3 length: 12 residues. With V trimmed by 7 bases and J by 7 bases, 3 bases remained unmatched. Germline V CDR1 and CDR2: MNHEY, SMNVEV (reference sequence). About this clone itself: Its antigen is not identified.

The sample here was unstimulated CD8+ T cells sorted from spleen or lymph node cells, taken before intestinal transplant. This receptor was taken from a human donor who received an intestinal transplant. The chain recombines TRBV27 with TRBJ1-5, with 8 bases identical to TRBD1. This CDR3 reads CASTSGGQPQHF. The CDR3 DNA reads TGTGCCAGCACCTCAGGGGGCCAGCCCCAGCATTTT.